There are a few counts of the clone carrying this T cell receptor beta chain. Specified time point: after neoadjuvant nivolumab, at surgical resection. This record comes from a study of neoadjuvant anti-PD-1 for oral cavity cancer. Study in general: Around day 43, patients without progression received a fourth nivolumab dose before surgery.

V lost 6 bases and J lost 0; bases outside the gene matches: 5. There are 15 residues in the CDR3. Germline V gene data show CDR1 as MRHNA and CDR2 as SNTAGT. The assay was immunoSEQ multiplex PCR, and TCRdb's table has in-frame clones only and misses some. The sample records about 15,000 clones, around 34% being singletons. The sequence was obtained from a person aged 40 to 85 with oral cavity squamous cell carcinoma. The chain recombines TRBV6-4 with TRBJ2-3, with 8 nucleotides matching TRBD2. The starting material was tumor tissue, obtained after nivolumab (anti-PD-1) treatment. CDR3 loop: CASSPASGSTDTQYF. For the CDR3, the DNA is TGTGCCAGCAGCCCTGCTAGCGGGAGCACAGATACGCAGTATTTT.